The 24 T cell receptor beta chains listed next were all sequenced from one sample in a study of blood T cell repertoires in COVID-19 (dated by TCRdb to about 2020). The library was obtained by the immunoSEQ multiplex PCR assay. In TCRdb, the immuneACCESS table is reduced to in-frame sequences with V and J assigned. These tables do not hold every clone; where another copy was compared, an unresolved V gene accounts for under half, and the others remain unexplained. The sample records around 100,000 clones, around four fifths of which are singletons. Nearly 0.85% of the sample belongs to the ten largest clones. The sample taken for sequencing was peripheral blood. The receptors here all came from a woman between 70 and 85 years old with acute or convalescent COVID-19.

V gene TRBV6-5 combines with J gene TRBJ2-1, with TRBD2 as a possible D gene (5 bases). V was shortened by 7 bases and J by 7 bases, with 20 bases between the two germline ends. Germline CDR1 and CDR2: MNHEY and SVGAGI. The CDR3 length is 15 residues. In DNA form, the CDR3 reads TGTGCCAGCAACCCGGGTCCCTACGGAGGAAATGAGCAGTTCTTC. This sequence encodes CASNPGPYGGNEQFF.

The chain links TRBV5-8 to TRBJ1-5; 8 bases fit TRBD1. Trimming cost V 7 bases and J 4 bases; bases outside gene matches: 7. The CDR3 spans 14 residues. Germline V gives CDR1 SGHTS, CDR2 YDEGEE. CDR3 sequence: CASGWTGNNQPQHF. The CDR3, as DNA: TGTGCCAGCGGCTGGACAGGGAATAATCAGCCCCAGCATTTT.

The chain recombines TRBV7-8 with TRBJ2-7; TRBD1 is a possible D gene (5 bases). The germline V gene encodes CDR1 SGHVS and CDR2 FQNEAQ. Trimming took off 1 base at V and 3 bases at J, with 16 bases between the two ends. The CDR3 has 16 residues. The CDR3 DNA sequence: TGTGCCAGCAGCTTAGGGGGCCAGCCCAGGGTCTACGAGCAGTACTTC. It is translated as CASSLGGQPRVYEQYF.

This chain joins TRBV7-2 and TRBJ2-2; TRBD2 aligns across 7 bases. Germline V lookup: CDR1 SGHTA, CDR2 FQGNSA. With V trimmed by 3 bases and J by 5 bases, 6 bases remained unmatched. This CDR3 comprises 15 residues. In DNA, the CDR3 is TGTGCCAGCAGCTTGAAACTAGCGATGACCGGGGAGCTGTTTTTT. This codes for CASSLKLAMTGELFF.

The gene calls are TRBV2 and TRBJ2-5; 9 positions agree with TRBD2. J lost 6 bases, V lost 2 bases, and 4 bases had no gene match. Germline values: CDR1 SNHLY, CDR2 FYNNEI. The CDR3 loop spans 14 amino acids. The CDR3: CASSELAGRKTQYF. In nucleotides, the CDR3 is TGTGCCAGCAGTGAACTAGCGGGACGCAAGACCCAGTACTTC.

The chain couples TRBV14 to TRBJ2-5, with D maybe TRBD2 (6 bases). The V gene's germline CDR1 is SGHDN and CDR2 FVKESK. CDR3 size: 11 residues. V shed 4 bases and J shed 7 bases, with 7 bases lying between them. CDR3 nucleotides: TGTGCCAGCAGCCGGGGAGGGACCCAGTACTTC. Its protein product is CASSRGGTQYF.

This clone was recorded a few times. The gene calls are TRBV19 and TRBJ1-5; 7 bases align to TRBD1. Germline lookup yields CDR1 LNHDA and CDR2 SQIVND (reference sequence). Germline trimming cut 4 bases from V and 7 bases from J; bases unmatched to any gene: 4. The CDR3 loop spans 13 amino acids. The CDR3 coding sequence is TGTGCCAGTAGTACCGACAGGGCACAGCCCCAGCATTTT. Encoded protein: CASSTDRAQPQHF.

This chain joins TRBV9 and TRBJ1-1, with D tentatively TRBD1 (6 bases). Germline V lookup: CDR1 SGDLS, CDR2 YYNGEE. Trimming removed 0 bases from V and 4 bases from J, with 16 bases in between. The length of the CDR3 is 16 residues. The CDR3 bases are TGTGCCAGCAGCGTAGCTACGGGGGGGCGAGGCACTGAAGCTTTCTTT. Amino acids: CASSVATGGRGTEAFF.

This chain joins TRBV10-3 and TRBJ2-1; 9 positions match TRBD1. Germline values: CDR1 ENHRY, CDR2 SYGVKD. Trimming at V came to 4 bases and at J to 7 bases, leaving 5 bases not matched to a gene. The CDR3 is 14 residues long. The CDR3 DNA follows: TGTGCCATCAGTGTACCCGGGACAGGGAATGAGCAGTTCTTC. Translated: CAISVPGTGNEQFF.

The V call is TRBV19, the J call TRBJ2-3, with TRBD2 matching over 9 bases. The V segment lost 0 bases and the J segment 6 bases; nucleotides outside the gene matches: 10. CDR1 and CDR2 (germline): LNHDA, SQIVND (reference sequence). The CDR3 is 17 residues long. The CDR3 protein is CASSIEIGAGGRDTQYF. The DNA for the CDR3 is TGTGCCAGTAGTATAGAAATCGGAGCGGGGGGTAGGGATACGCAGTATTTT.

The count of this clone is one. V usage is TRBV6-5 and J usage is TRBJ2-2, with D unresolved. The CDR3 spans 13 residues. V dropped 6 bases and J dropped 6 bases, with 11 bases sitting between them. Germline values: CDR1 MNHEY, CDR2 SVGAGI. The CDR3 loop reads CASSAVSPGELFF. CDR3 bases: TGTGCCAGCAGCGCAGTTTCCCCCGGGGAGCTGTTTTTT.

The CDR3 here is CASGQYNSPLHF. Here the CDR3 DNA reads TGTGCCAGTGGACAGTATAATTCACCCCTCCACTTT. The chain links TRBV19 to TRBJ1-6, with D perhaps TRBD1 (6 bases). Between the trimmed V and J ends, which lost 8 bases and 4 bases, there was a span of 6 bases. The CDR3 is 12 amino acids. Looked up from germline, CDR1 is LNHDA and CDR2 is SQIVND (reference sequence).

As for this clone: One end of the junction does not line up with germline, which may come from a read error. The gene calls are TRBV19 and TRBJ2-5; 11 bases align to TRBD2. This CDR3 is built from 15 residues. From germline, CDR1 is LNHDA and CDR2 SQIVND (reference sequence). In DNA, the CDR3 is TGTGCCAGTAGCCGACTAGCGGGGAACCAGGAGACCCAGTACTTC. Residues: CASSRLAGNQETQYF.

In DNA form, the CDR3 reads TGTGCCAGCAGCAAACGGCTAGCGGGGGGGACTGGCACAGATACGCAGTATTTT. It yields the protein CASSKRLAGGTGTDTQYF. The rearrangement joins TRBV5-8 to TRBJ2-3; 12 bases line up with TRBD2. Germline V CDR1 and CDR2: SGHTS, YDEGEE. V shed 4 bases, J shed 1 base, and the junction held 10 bases outside the gene matches. The CDR3 is 18 residues long.

This clone was seen a handful of times. The chain carries TRBV18 and TRBJ2-2, with D possibly matching TRBD1 (5 bases). The CDR3 sequence is 16 residues long. V shed 1 base and J shed 3 bases, with 12 bases lying between them. The germline gives CDR1 KGHSH, CDR2 LQKENI. The CDR3 loop is CASSPRQGSDTGELFF. CDR3 DNA: TGTGCCAGCTCACCACGTCAGGGTTCCGACACCGGGGAGCTGTTTTTT.

V is TRBV5-1 and J is TRBJ2-7, with 9 bases lining up with TRBD1. V gave up 4 bases and J gave up 2 bases; unmatched junction bases: 10. The CDR3 extends over 16 amino acids. Germline loops: CDR1 SGHRS, CDR2 YFSETQ. The CDR3 loop is CASSRGTGSRTYEQYF. In DNA form, the CDR3 reads TGCGCCAGCAGCCGTGGGACAGGGAGCCGGACCTACGAGCAGTACTTC.

This rearrangement joins TRBV2 to TRBJ2-2; 8 bases agree with TRBD2. Germline lookup yields CDR1 SNHLY and CDR2 FYNNEI. The CDR3 extends over 16 amino acids. V was pared by 5 bases and J by 0 bases, with 5 bases of the junction left unmatched. This CDR3 reads CASSILAGSNTGELFF. CDR3 bases: TGTGCCAGCAGTATTTTAGCGGGGTCGAACACCGGGGAGCTGTTTTTT. The complete variable domain, with remaining parts taken from reference TRBV2 and TRBJ2-2, reads EPEVTQTPSHQVTQMGQEVILRCVPISNHLYFYWYRQILGQKVEFLVSFYNNEISEKSEIFDDQFSVERPDGSNFTLKIRSTKLEDSAMYFCASSILAGSNTGELFFGEGSRLTVL.

This clone was counted a few times. The sample carries other DNA sequences with the same CDR3. The chain combines TRBV19 with TRBJ1-2; TRBD1 matches at 8 bases. With 3 bases clipped from V and 5 bases from J, the junction kept 2 bases outside the gene matches. The CDR3 is 13 amino acids. CDR1 is LNHDA, CDR2 SQIVND, per germline (reference sequence). CDR3 sequence (DNA): TGTGCCAGTAGTATGACAGGGGTGTATGGCTACACCTTC. Encoded protein: CASSMTGVYGYTF. Full variable domain (rest looked up from reference TRBV19 and TRBJ1-2): DGGITQSPKYLFRKEGQNVTLSCEQNLNHDAMYWYRQDPGQGLRLIYYSQIVNDFQKGDIAEGYSVSREKKESFPLTVTSAQKNPTAFYLCASSMTGVYGYTFGSGTRLTVV.

The rearrangement uses TRBV7-9 and TRBJ1-2; D is possibly TRBD1 (6 bases). V was shortened by 5 bases and J by 0 bases, with 19 bases between the two germline ends. CDR1 is SEHNR, CDR2 FQNEAQ, per germline (reference sequence). The CDR3 loop spans 17 amino acids. In DNA form, the CDR3 reads TGTGCCAGCAGCCCCCAGGGGACATTGGGAGCTAACTATGGCTACACCTTC. Its protein product is CASSPQGTLGANYGYTF.

The rearrangement joins TRBV29-1 to TRBJ1-2; 8 bases map to TRBD1. Germline loops: CDR1 SQVTM, CDR2 ANQGSEA. This CDR3 spans 12 amino acids. Germline trimming cut 7 bases from V and 8 bases from J; bases unmatched to any gene: 9. The CDR3 coding sequence is TGCAGCGGGTACGACAGGGGAGAAGGCTACACCTTC. It yields the protein CSGYDRGEGYTF.

This chain uses TRBV19 with TRBJ2-5; 8 nucleotides align to TRBD2. The CDR3 consists of 15 residues. V trimming: 6 bases; J trimming: 5 bases; junction bases outside the gene matches: 11. Germline CDR1 and CDR2: LNHDA and SQIVND (reference sequence). As DNA, the CDR3 is TGTGCCAGTAGCCATAGAACGGGAGGGCGGGAGACCCAGTACTTC. Translating it yields CASSHRTGGRETQYF.

The chain carries TRBV4-1 and TRBJ1-3; D is unclear. Germline V gives CDR1 MGHRA, CDR2 YSYEKL. The CDR3 sequence is 15 residues long. The V gene lost 1 base and the J gene lost 2 bases, with 9 bases spanning the gap. The CDR3 spells CASSQGIGTGNTIYF. The CDR3 DNA reads as TGCGCCAGCAGCCAAGGAATCGGGACTGGAAACACCATATATTTT.

The chain carries TRBV5-1 and TRBJ2-5, with TRBD2 identical over 12 bases. The germline V gene encodes CDR1 SGHRS and CDR2 YFSETQ. The V gene end was trimmed by 3 bases and the J gene end by 5 bases; junction bases not matched to a gene: 5. The CDR3 has 15 amino acids. CDR3 sequence reads: CASSSGLAGRETQYF. DNA of the CDR3: TGCGCCAGCAGCTCCGGACTAGCGGGGCGGGAGACCCAGTACTTC.

The chain couples TRBV29-1 to TRBJ2-1; 15 nucleotides line up with TRBD2. The junction had 6 bases not matched to a gene; V was cut back by 6 bases and J by 9 bases. The length of the CDR3 is 14 residues. Germline V CDR1 and CDR2: SQVTM, ANQGSEA. Here the CDR3 DNA reads TGCAGCGTAGGACTAGCGGGAGGGCGTACTGAGCAGTTCTTC. Protein: CSVGLAGGRTEQFF.